The rows below give T cell receptor beta chains drawn from one sample of a study of post-analysis software for immune sequencing data. TCRdb analysed the PCR reads with MiXCR anew, one entry per CDR3 protein. The sample shows 160,000 or so distinct CDR3 sequences, about 34% of them seen only once. Sequenced material: blood, taken after autologous hematopoietic stem cell transplantation. Receptors originate from a girl between 10 and 17 years old with multiple sclerosis. Both conserved end residues are trimmed from each CDR3. Fields, in order: J gene, CDR3 length, V gene, CDR3 protein.

TRBJ2-5	11	TRBV20-1	SASLVAGETQY
TRBJ2-1	11	TRBV7-9	ASRPGLAHEQF
TRBJ1-5	13	TRBV12-3/TRBV12-4	ASSLGDRVNQPQH
TRBJ1-5	13	TRBV5-1	ASSPEGLVNQPQH
TRBJ2-5	14	TRBV20-1	SANGGSGRYGETQY
TRBJ1-1	12	TRBV28	ASSSPGKYTEAF
TRBJ2-7	14	TRBV13	ASSPAPGTGSFEQY
TRBJ1-6	14	TRBV20-1	SAQPGQVPYNSPLH
TRBJ2-1	13	TRBV7-3	ASSLTGLAGDEQF
TRBJ2-5	11	TRBV5-1	ASSFTGWETQY
TRBJ2-3	13	TRBV7-9	ASTAPSLSTDTQY
TRBJ2-1	11	TRBV13	ASSLGVGREQF
TRBJ2-1	14	TRBV20-1	SALTWGSEAYNEQF
TRBJ2-2	13	TRBV20-1	SASILSGNTGERF
TRBJ1-1	10	TRBV20-1	SARDPNTEAF
TRBJ2-1	13	TRBV5-1	ASSLEPSGHNEQF